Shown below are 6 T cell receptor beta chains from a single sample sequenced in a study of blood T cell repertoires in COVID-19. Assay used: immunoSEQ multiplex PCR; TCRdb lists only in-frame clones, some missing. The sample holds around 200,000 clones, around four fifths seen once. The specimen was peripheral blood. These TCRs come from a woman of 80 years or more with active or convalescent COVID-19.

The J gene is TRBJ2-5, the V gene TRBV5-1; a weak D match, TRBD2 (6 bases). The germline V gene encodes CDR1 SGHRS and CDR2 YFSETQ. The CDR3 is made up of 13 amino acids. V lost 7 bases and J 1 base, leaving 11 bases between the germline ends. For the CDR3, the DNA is TGCGCCAGCTGGGGGGACTCCCAAGAGACCCAGTACTTC. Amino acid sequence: CASWGDSQETQYF.

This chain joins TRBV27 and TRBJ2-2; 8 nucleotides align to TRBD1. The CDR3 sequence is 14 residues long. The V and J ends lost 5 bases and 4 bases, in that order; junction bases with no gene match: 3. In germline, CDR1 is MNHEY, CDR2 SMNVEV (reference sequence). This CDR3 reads CASSRTGGTGELFF. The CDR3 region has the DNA TGTGCCAGCAGTCGCACAGGGGGCACCGGGGAGCTGTTTTTT.

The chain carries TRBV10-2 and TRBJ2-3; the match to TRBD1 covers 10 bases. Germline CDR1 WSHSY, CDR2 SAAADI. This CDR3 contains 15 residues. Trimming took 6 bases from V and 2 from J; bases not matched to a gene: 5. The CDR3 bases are TGCGCCAGCAGAGCCGGGACAGGGGCCACAGATACGCAGTATTTT. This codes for CASRAGTGATDTQYF.

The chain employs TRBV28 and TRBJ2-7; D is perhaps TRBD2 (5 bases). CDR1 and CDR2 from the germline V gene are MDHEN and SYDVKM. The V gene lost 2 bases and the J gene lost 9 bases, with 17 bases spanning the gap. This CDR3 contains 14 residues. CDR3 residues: CASSLASPGAGQYF. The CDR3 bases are TGTGCCAGCAGTTTAGCCTCCCCAGGTGCGGGGCAGTACTTC.

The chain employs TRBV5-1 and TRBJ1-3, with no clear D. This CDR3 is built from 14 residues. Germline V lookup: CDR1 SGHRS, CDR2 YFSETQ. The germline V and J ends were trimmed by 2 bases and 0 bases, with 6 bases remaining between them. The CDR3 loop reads CASSFGSSGNTIYF. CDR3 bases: TGCGCCAGCAGCTTTGGCAGCTCTGGAAACACCATATATTTT.

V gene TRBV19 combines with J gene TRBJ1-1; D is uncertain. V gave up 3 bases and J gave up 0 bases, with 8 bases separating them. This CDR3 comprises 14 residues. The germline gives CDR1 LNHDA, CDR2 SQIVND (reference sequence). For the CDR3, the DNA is TGTGCCAGTAGTATCCCGGTTATGAACACTGAAGCTTTCTTT. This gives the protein CASSIPVMNTEAFF.